Below are 29 T cell receptor beta chains sequenced from a single sample in a study of blood T cell repertoires in COVID-19. Profiling relied on immunoSEQ multiplex PCR, and the TCRdb table lists in-frame clones only, not all of them. The table records 200,000 to 250,000 clones, under 85% of them present only once. Sequencing input: PBMCs or T cells enriched from blood (not recorded which). These receptors came from a man in his 60s who had recovered from COVID-19.

The rearrangement links TRBV19 to TRBJ1-5; D gene uncertain. CDR1 LNHDA and CDR2 SQIVND come from the germline V gene (reference sequence). Trimming shortened V by 4 bases and J by 6 bases, and 4 bases separated the two germline ends. This CDR3 comprises 11 residues. This chain's CDR3 is CASSNGQPQHF. CDR3 bases: TGTGCCAGTAGTAACGGTCAGCCCCAGCATTTT.

The gene calls are TRBV6-5 and TRBJ1-2; perhaps TRBD1 as D (5 bases). CDR1 MNHEY and CDR2 SVGAGI come from the germline V gene. The V end was cut by 8 bases, the J end by 4 bases, with 17 bases between. The CDR3 consists of 14 residues. The CDR3 DNA is TGTGCCAGCCGGGCGCCTTGGGGCTCCTATGGCTACACCTTC. Translating it yields CASRAPWGSYGYTF.

The chain has TRBV2 and TRBJ1-1; TRBD1 agrees at 9 bases. V dropped 7 bases and J dropped 6; count of bases not matched to a gene: 9. This CDR3 has 14 residues. CDR1 is SNHLY and CDR2 is FYNNEI in the germline V gene. The CDR3 reads CASKTPGQGSEAFF. CDR3 bases: TGTGCCAGCAAGACGCCGGGACAGGGATCTGAAGCTTTCTTT.

This rearrangement joins TRBV27 to TRBJ2-7, with D maybe TRBD2 (5 bases). Looked up from germline, CDR1 is MNHEY and CDR2 is SMNVEV (reference sequence). This CDR3 comprises 12 residues. V was shortened by 3 bases and J by 9 bases, with 12 bases between the two germline ends. The CDR3 DNA follows: TGTGCCAGCAGTTTTGCGGGCTCGCGGCAGTACTTC. This translates into CASSFAGSRQYF.

The gene calls are TRBV9 and TRBJ2-7, with 9 bases matching TRBD1. CDR1 and CDR2 (germline): SGDLS, YYNGEE. CDR3 size: 14 residues. The V and J ends lost 4 bases and 4 bases, in that order; junction bases with no gene match: 6. Written as DNA, the CDR3 is TGTGCCAGCAGCCCTGGGACAGGGAGATACGAGCAGTACTTC. This encodes CASSPGTGRYEQYF.

This chain links TRBV20-1 with TRBJ1-2; D unresolved. V gave up 1 base and J gave up 6 bases, with 3 bases separating them. The V gene's germline CDR1 is DFQATT and CDR2 SNEGSKA (reference sequence). This CDR3 spans 10 amino acids. CDR3 protein: CSARANGYTF. For the CDR3, the DNA is TGCAGTGCTAGAGCAAATGGCTACACCTTC.

The chain recombines TRBV5-1 with TRBJ2-1; a possible D gene is TRBD2 (5 bases). The V gene's germline CDR1 is SGHRS and CDR2 YFSETQ. This CDR3 spans 15 amino acids. Trimming shortened V by 0 bases and J by 3 bases, and 10 bases separated the two germline ends. The CDR3 loop is CASSLDFGIYNEQFF. CDR3 coding DNA: TGCGCCAGCAGCTTGGACTTCGGGATCTACAATGAGCAGTTCTTC.

The CDR3 sequence is CASSTEGGAFEQFF. CDR3 in DNA: TGTGCCAGCTCAACTGAAGGGGGGGCATTCGAGCAGTTCTTC. This chain joins TRBV18 and TRBJ2-1; the D gene is possibly TRBD2 (7 bases). The CDR3 has 14 residues. V lost 5 bases and J 10 bases, leaving 18 bases between the germline ends. CDR1 and CDR2 from the germline V gene are KGHSH and LQKENI. The full variable domain, with the rest looked up from reference TRBV18 and TRBJ2-1, is NAGVMQNPRHLVRRRGQEARLRCSPMKGHSHVYWYRQLPEEGLKFMVYLQKENIIDESGMPKERFSAEFPKEGPSILRIQQVVRGDSAAYFCASSTEGGAFEQFFGPGTRLTVL.

The chain couples TRBV5-4 to TRBJ1-1; D unresolved. This CDR3 region has 12 residues. The V gene lost 5 bases and the J gene lost 7 bases, with 12 bases spanning the gap. Per germline, CDR1 SGHNT and CDR2 YYREEE (reference sequence). The CDR3 sequence is CASSPAGIEAFF. The CDR3 nucleotides read TGTGCCAGCAGTCCGGCCGGGATTGAAGCTTTCTTT.

The J gene is TRBJ2-3, the V gene TRBV18; 12 nucleotides agree with TRBD2. Unmatched junction bases numbered 2, after V lost 6 bases and J lost 1 base. The CDR3 totals 15 residues. From germline, CDR1 is KGHSH and CDR2 LQKENI. Here the CDR3 reads CASSRLAGGTDTQYF. The CDR3 DNA follows: TGTGCCAGCTCGAGACTAGCGGGGGGCACAGATACGCAGTATTTT.

J is TRBJ2-7 and V is TRBV3-1 (or the pseudogene TRBV3-2), with unresolved D. Trimming pared 0 bases from V and 1 base from J, leaving 10 bases between. The CDR3 consists of 15 residues. Germline CDR1 LGHDT, CDR2 YNNKEL (reference sequence). The CDR3 coding sequence is TGTGCCAGCAGCCAAGAGCGTTGCGAGTCCTACGAGCAGTACTTC. The encoded protein is CASSQERCESYEQYF.

The gene calls are TRBV21-1 and TRBJ2-7; TRBD2 was called by the table and not checked on the DNA. TRBV21-1 is tagged as a pseudogene. The CDR3 loop spans 16 amino acids. CDR3 nucleotides: TGTGCCAGCAGCAAAGCGAGGGTGGAAGCATACTACGAGCAGTACTTC. Encoded protein: CASSKARVEAYYEQYF.

The chain combines TRBV12-5 with TRBJ2-3; the D gene is possibly TRBD1 (6 bases). Per the germline V gene, CDR1 is LGHNT and CDR2 is FRNRAP. The V and J ends lost 5 bases and 0 bases respectively, with 12 bases between them. CDR3 size: 15 residues. Written as DNA, the CDR3 is TGTGCTAGTGGTGACAGGCGAGCTAGCACAGATACGCAGTATTTT. It encodes CASGDRRASTDTQYF.

The gene calls are TRBV18 and TRBJ2-3, with D possibly TRBD2 on 5 matching bases. V was cut by 1 base and J by 6 bases, with 23 bases left in between. Germline V gives CDR1 KGHSH, CDR2 LQKENI. The CDR3 runs 18 residues. Written as DNA, the CDR3 is TGTGCCAGCTCACCACGTCAGCCAGGAGACTACTTATTGGATACGCAGTATTTT. Its translation is CASSPRQPGDYLLDTQYF.

In regard to this clone: This CDR3 is also generated by other DNA sequences in the sample. The chain uses TRBV12-3 or TRBV12-4 and TRBJ1-4, with 9 bases aligning to TRBD1. V lost 8 bases, J lost 6 bases, and 4 bases stayed unmatched. The CDR3 loop spans 13 amino acids. The CDR3, as DNA: TGTGCCAGCTCCCGGGACAGGGATGAAAAACTGTTTTTT. It is translated as CASSRDRDEKLFF.

The chain joins TRBV9 to TRBJ1-2; 7 bases match TRBD1. The junction had 5 bases not matched to a gene; V was cut back by 3 bases and J by 0 bases. The germline V gene encodes CDR1 SGDLS and CDR2 YYNGEE. The CDR3 runs 15 residues. The CDR3 spells CASSARQGTNYGYTF. In nucleotides, the CDR3 is TGTGCCAGCAGCGCCCGACAGGGTACTAACTATGGCTACACCTTC.

This chain joins TRBV29-1 and TRBJ1-4; the D is unclear. CDR3 length: 12 residues. The ends were cut back, 7 bases at V and 2 bases at J, with 8 bases in the middle. Germline CDR1 SQVTM, CDR2 ANQGSEA. The CDR3 reads CSARGTNEKLFF. In nucleotides, the CDR3 is TGCAGCGCCCGAGGGACTAATGAAAAACTGTTTTTT.

The chain carries TRBV4-3 and TRBJ1-6; 11 nucleotides agree with TRBD1. The length of the CDR3 is 20 residues. CDR1 and CDR2 (germline): LGHNA, YSLEER. V was pared by 3 bases and J by 0 bases, with 10 bases of the junction left unmatched. The CDR3 is CASSHGTGGTLSSYNSPLHF. In nucleotides, the CDR3 is TGCGCCAGCAGCCACGGGACAGGGGGAACCTTAAGCTCCTATAATTCACCCCTCCACTTT.

The sample holds one count of this clone. V usage is TRBV7-2 and J usage is TRBJ2-1; the match to TRBD2 covers 9 bases. With 5 bases clipped from V and 0 bases from J, the junction kept 5 bases outside the gene matches. The CDR3 is 16 residues long. Looked up from germline, CDR1 is SGHTA and CDR2 is FQGNSA. The CDR3 here is CASSPGTSHSYNEQFF. The CDR3, as DNA: TGTGCCAGCAGCCCCGGGACTAGCCACTCCTACAATGAGCAGTTCTTC.

The rearrangement uses TRBV27 and TRBJ1-5; D unclear. CDR1 MNHEY and CDR2 SMNVEV come from the germline V gene (reference sequence). The CDR3 covers 13 residues. V lost 4 bases and J lost 0, with 4 bases in between. The CDR3 region has the DNA TGTGCCAGCAGTTCGTATAGCAATCAGCCCCAGCATTTT. As protein: CASSSYSNQPQHF.

This clone was found once. The sample contains more than one DNA sequence encoding this CDR3. The V and J genes are TRBV9 and TRBJ2-2, with D possibly being TRBD1 (5 bases). The CDR3 has 14 residues. V was pared by 1 base and J by 1 base, with 5 bases between. Germline CDR1 reads SGDLS; CDR2 reads YYNGEE. The CDR3 here is CASSVTGNTGELFF. The CDR3, as DNA: TGTGCCAGCAGCGTAACAGGGAACACCGGGGAGCTGTTTTTT.

The chain links TRBV12-5 to TRBJ2-7; weak D call: TRBD1 (6 bases). Germline CDR1 is LGHNT and CDR2 is FRNRAP. V gave up 2 bases and J gave up 1 base, with 15 bases separating them. The CDR3 totals 16 residues. CDR3 DNA sequence: TGTGCTAGTGGTTTGTTTCTGGGCGGACAGTCCTACGAGCAGTACTTC. The encoded protein is CASGLFLGGQSYEQYF.

The rearrangement uses TRBV5-4 and TRBJ1-2, with 10 bases fitting TRBD1. Germline-derived CDR1 and CDR2 are SGHNT and YYREEE (reference sequence). This CDR3 is built from 14 residues. J was trimmed by 6 bases and V by 1 base; bases with no gene match: 3. The CDR3 reads CASSLSDRGNGYTF. The CDR3 DNA is TGTGCCAGCAGCTTGTCGGACAGGGGGAATGGCTACACCTTC.

CDR3 residues: CASSLRQGLEQYF. The CDR3 DNA is TGTGCCAGCAGCTTAAGACAGGGGCTCGAGCAGTACTTC. The V gene is TRBV7-2, the J gene TRBJ2-7; 8 bases match TRBD1. The junction had 3 bases not matched to a gene; V was cut back by 2 bases and J by 6 bases. Germline CDR1 SGHTA, CDR2 FQGNSA. This CDR3 is built from 13 residues.

The chain recombines TRBV7-2 with TRBJ1-5; D uncertain. Germline CDR1 is SGHTA and CDR2 is FQGNSA. Trimming cost V 11 bases and J 0 bases, with 14 bases left between them. This CDR3 has 14 residues. The CDR3, as DNA: TGTGCCTGCACCGAGGACTATAGCAATCAGCCCCAGCATTTT. This gives the protein CACTEDYSNQPQHF. Together with reference TRBV7-2 and TRBJ1-5, the CDR3 gives the full variable domain: GAGVSQSPSNKVTEKGKDVELRCDPISGHTALYWYRQSLGQGLEFLIYFQGNSAPDKSGLPSDRFSAERTGGSVSTLTIQRTQQEDSAVYLCACTEDYSNQPQHFGDGTRLSIL.

The V call is TRBV5-5, the J call TRBJ1-1, with TRBD1 as a possible D gene (6 bases). Trimming stripped 4 bases from V and 0 bases from J, with 16 bases between. Germline CDR1 and CDR2: SGHKS and YYEKEE (reference sequence). The CDR3 length is 16 residues. The CDR3 loop is CASSKRADSLNTEAFF. The CDR3 DNA follows: TGTGCCAGCAGCAAACGCGCGGACAGTTTGAACACTGAAGCTTTCTTT.

This clone was detected only a few times. The J gene is TRBJ2-6, the V gene TRBV2, with 8 positions matching TRBD1. The length of the CDR3 is 15 residues. V dropped 7 bases and J dropped 2; count of bases not matched to a gene: 4. Looked up from germline, CDR1 is SNHLY and CDR2 is FYNNEI. The CDR3 DNA is TGTGCCAGCAAGAAACAGGGGGCTGGGGCCAACGTCCTGACTTTC. Its translation: CASKKQGAGANVLTF.

J is TRBJ1-2 and V is TRBV5-1; perhaps TRBD1 as D (6 bases). Germline V gene sequence: CDR1 SGHRS, CDR2 YFSETQ. Trimming removed 2 bases at V and 3 bases at J, with 11 bases between. There are 14 residues in the CDR3. The CDR3 is CASSFEGQYYGYTF. The CDR3 nucleotides read TGCGCCAGCAGCTTTGAAGGACAGTACTATGGCTACACCTTC.

The chain couples TRBV5-5 to TRBJ1-5, with a weak D call TRBD1 (6 bases). Trimming cost V 4 bases and J 5 bases, with 16 bases left between them. Germline V CDR1 and CDR2: SGHKS, YYEKEE (reference sequence). This CDR3 contains 15 residues. The CDR3 region is CASSPQGHDDQPQHF. The CDR3 nucleotides are TGTGCCAGCAGCCCACAGGGCCATGACGATCAGCCCCAGCATTTT.